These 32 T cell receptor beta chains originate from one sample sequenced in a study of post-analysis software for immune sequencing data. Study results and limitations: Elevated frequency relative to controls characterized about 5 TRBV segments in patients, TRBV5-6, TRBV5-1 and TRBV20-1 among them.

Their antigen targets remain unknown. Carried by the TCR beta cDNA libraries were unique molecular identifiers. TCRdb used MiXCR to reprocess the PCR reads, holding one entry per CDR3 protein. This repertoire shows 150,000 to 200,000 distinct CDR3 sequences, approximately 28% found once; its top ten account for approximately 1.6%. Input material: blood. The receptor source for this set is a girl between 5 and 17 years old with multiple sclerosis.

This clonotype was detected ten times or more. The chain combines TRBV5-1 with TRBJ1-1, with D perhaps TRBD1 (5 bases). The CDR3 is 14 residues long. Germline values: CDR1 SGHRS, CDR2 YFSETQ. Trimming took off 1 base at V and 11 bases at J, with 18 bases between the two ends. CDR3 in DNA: TGCGCCAGCAGCTTGCAACAGGTTCCAGGAAGGGCTTTCTTT. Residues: CASSLQQVPGRAFF.

CDR3 DNA: TGTGCCAGCAGGGCGACAGGGGGCTACACTGAAGCTTTCTTT. As protein: CASRATGGYTEAFF. This sequence joins TRBV12-3 or TRBV12-4 and TRBJ1-1, with 10 bases fitting TRBD1. The CDR3 is 14 residues long. V gave up 6 bases and J gave up 3 bases; unmatched junction bases: 4.

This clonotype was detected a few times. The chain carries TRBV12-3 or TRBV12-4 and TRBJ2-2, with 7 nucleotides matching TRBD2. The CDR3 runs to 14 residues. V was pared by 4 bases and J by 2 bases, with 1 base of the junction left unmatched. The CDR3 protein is CASSWGGNTGELFF. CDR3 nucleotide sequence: TGTGCCAGCAGTTGGGGGGGAAACACCGGGGAGCTGTTTTTT.

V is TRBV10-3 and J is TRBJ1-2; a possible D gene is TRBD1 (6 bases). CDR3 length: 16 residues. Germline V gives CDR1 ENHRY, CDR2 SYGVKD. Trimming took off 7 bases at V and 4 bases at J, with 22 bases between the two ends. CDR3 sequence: CAIKAGQGLQLYGYTF. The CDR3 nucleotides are TGTGCCATCAAAGCCGGGCAGGGGCTCCAACTCTATGGCTACACCTTC.

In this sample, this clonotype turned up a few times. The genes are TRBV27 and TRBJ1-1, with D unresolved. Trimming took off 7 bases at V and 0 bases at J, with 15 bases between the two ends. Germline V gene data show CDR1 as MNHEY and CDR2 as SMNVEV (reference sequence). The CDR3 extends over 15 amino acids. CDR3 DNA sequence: TGTGCCAGCACGCCCCGAGCCCTAATGAACACTGAAGCTTTCTTT. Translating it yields CASTPRALMNTEAFF.

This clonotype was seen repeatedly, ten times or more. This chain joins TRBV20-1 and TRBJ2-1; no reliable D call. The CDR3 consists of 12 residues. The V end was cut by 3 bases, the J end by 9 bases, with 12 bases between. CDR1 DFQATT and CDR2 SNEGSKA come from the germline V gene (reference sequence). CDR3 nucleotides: TGCAGTGCTAGGTGGGCGTCCGGTGAGCAGTTCTTC. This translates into CSARWASGEQFF.

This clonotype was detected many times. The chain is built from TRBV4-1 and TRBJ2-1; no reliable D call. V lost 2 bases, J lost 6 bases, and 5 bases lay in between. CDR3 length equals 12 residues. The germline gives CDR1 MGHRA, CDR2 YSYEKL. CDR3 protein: CASSQISNEQFF. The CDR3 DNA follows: TGCGCCAGCAGCCAAATTAGCAATGAGCAGTTCTTC.

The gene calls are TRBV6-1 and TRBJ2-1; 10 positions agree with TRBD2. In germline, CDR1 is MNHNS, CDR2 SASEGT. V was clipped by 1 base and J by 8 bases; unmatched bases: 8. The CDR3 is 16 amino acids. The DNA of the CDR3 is TGTGCCAGCAGTGAAGGTGGCAGCGGGAGGGCCCATGAGCAGTTCTTC. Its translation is CASSEGGSGRAHEQFF.

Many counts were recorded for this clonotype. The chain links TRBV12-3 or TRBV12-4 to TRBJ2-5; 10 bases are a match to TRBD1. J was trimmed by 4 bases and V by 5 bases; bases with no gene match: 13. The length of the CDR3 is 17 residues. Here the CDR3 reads CASSKGLQTGGGETQYF. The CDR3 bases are TGTGCCAGCAGTAAAGGGCTTCAGACAGGGGGCGGAGAGACCCAGTACTTC.

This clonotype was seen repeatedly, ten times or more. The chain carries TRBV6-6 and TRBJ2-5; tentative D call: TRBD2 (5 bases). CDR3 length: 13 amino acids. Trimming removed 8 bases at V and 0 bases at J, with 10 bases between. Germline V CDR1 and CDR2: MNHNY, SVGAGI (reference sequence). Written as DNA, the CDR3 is TGTGCCAGCCGACCACTAGACCAAGAGACCCAGTACTTC. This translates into CASRPLDQETQYF.

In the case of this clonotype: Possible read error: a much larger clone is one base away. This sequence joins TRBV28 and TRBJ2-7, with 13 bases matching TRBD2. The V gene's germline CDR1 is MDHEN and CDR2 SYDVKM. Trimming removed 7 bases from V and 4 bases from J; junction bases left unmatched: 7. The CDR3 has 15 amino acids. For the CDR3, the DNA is TGTGCCAGCAATCCCTGGACTAGCGGGAGTTACGAGCAGTACTTC. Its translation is CASNPWTSGSYEQYF. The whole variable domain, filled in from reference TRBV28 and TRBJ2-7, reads DVKVTQSSRYLVKRTGEKVFLECVQDMDHENMFWYRQDPGLGLRLIYFSYDVKMKEKGDIPEGYSVSREKKERFSLILESASTNQTSMYLCASNPWTSGSYEQYFGPGTRLTVT.

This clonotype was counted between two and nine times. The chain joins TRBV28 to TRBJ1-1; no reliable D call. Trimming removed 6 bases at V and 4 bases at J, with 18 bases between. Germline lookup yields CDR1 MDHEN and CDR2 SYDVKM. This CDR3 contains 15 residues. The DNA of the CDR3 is TGTGCCAGCAGAGAGACGGTCCTAACCTCCACTGAAGCTTTCTTT. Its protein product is CASRETVLTSTEAFF.

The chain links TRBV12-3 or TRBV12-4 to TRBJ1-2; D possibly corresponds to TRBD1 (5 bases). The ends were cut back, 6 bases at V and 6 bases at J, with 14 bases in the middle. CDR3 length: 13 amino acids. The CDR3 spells CASRDWQGNGYTF. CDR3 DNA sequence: TGTGCCAGCAGGGATTGGCAGGGCAATGGCTACACCTTC.

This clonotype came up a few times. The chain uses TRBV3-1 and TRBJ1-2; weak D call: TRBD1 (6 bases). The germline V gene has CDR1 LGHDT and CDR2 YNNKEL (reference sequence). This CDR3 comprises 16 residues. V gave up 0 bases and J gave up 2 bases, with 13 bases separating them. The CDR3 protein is CASSQDNVGQNYGYTF. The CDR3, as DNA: TGTGCCAGCAGCCAAGACAACGTTGGACAGAACTATGGCTACACCTTC.

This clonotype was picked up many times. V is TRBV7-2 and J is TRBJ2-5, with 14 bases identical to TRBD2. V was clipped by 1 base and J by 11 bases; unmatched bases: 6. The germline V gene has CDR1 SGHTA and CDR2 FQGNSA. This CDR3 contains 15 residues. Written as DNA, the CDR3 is TGTGCCAGCAGCTTAGGGGGGACTAGCGGGAGTCCGCAGTACTTC. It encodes CASSLGGTSGSPQYF.

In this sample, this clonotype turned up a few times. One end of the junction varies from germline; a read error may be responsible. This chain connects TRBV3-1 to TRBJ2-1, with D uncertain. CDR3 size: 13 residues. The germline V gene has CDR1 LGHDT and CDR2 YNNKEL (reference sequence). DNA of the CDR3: TGTGCCAGCAGCCATCGCTGGGCGAATGGGCAGTTCTTC. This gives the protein CASSHRWANGQFF.

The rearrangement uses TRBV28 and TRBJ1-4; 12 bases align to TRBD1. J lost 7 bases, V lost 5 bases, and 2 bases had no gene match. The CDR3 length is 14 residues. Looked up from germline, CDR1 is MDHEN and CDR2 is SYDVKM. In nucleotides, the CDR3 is TGTGCCAGCAGTGGGGACAGGGGGCTTGAAAAACTGTTTTTT. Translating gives CASSGDRGLEKLFF.

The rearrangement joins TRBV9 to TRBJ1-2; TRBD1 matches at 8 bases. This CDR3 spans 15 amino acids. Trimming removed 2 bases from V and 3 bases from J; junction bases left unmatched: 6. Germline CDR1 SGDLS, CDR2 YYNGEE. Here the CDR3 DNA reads TGTGCCAGCAGCGTTCTCCAGACAGGGGACTATGGCTACACCTTC. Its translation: CASSVLQTGDYGYTF.

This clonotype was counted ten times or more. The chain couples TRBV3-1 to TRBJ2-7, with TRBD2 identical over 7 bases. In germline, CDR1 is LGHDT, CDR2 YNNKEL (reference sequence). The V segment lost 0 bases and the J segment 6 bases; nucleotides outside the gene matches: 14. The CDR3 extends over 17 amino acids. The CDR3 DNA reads TGTGCCAGCAGCCAAGATGTCGGAGCGGGGCAACGGGTCGAGCAGTACTTC. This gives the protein CASSQDVGAGQRVEQYF.

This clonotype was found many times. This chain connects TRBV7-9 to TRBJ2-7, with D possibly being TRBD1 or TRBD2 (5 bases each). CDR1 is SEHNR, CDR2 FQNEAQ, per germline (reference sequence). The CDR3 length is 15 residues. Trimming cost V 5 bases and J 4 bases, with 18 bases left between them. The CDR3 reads CASSGQGPVVYEQYF. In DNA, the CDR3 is TGTGCCAGCAGCGGTCAGGGACCCGTCGTGTACGAGCAGTACTTC.

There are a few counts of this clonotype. The CDR3, as DNA: TGTGCCAGCAGCTTAAAGAGCGGGAGCGCTGGAGATACGCAGTATTTT. Translating it yields CASSLKSGSAGDTQYF. This chain joins TRBV7-2 and TRBJ2-3; 8 nucleotides align to TRBD2. The CDR3 has 16 amino acids. Germline V CDR1 and CDR2: SGHTA, FQGNSA. With 2 bases clipped from V and 5 bases from J, the junction kept 9 bases outside the gene matches.

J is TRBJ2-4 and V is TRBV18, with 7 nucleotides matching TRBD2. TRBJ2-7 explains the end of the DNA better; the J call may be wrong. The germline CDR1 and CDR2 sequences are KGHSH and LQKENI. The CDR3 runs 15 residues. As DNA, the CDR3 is TGTGCCAGCTCACCACCGGGGGGAGGGGCCTACGAGCAGTACTTC. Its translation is CASSPPGGGAYEQYF.

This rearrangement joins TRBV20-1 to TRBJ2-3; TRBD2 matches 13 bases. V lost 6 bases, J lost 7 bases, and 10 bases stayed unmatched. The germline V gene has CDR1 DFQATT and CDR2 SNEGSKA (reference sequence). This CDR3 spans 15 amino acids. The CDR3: CSARPTSGRRNTQYF. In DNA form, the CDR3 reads TGCAGTGCCCGTCCGACTAGCGGGAGGAGGAATACGCAGTATTTT.

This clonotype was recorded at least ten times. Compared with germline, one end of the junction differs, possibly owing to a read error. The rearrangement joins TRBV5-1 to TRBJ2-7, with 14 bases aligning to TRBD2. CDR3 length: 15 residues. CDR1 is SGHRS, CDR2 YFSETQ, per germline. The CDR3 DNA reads TGTGCCAGCAGTTTAGGGACTAGCGGGAGCTACGAGCAGTACTTC. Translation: CASSLGTSGSYEQYF.

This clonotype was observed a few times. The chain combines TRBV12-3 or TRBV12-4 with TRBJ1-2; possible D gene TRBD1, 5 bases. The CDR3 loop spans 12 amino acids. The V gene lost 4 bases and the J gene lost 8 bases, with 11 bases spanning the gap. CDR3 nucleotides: TGTGCCAGCAGTTCTGGGGCTGGGGGCTACACCTTC. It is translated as CASSSGAGGYTF.

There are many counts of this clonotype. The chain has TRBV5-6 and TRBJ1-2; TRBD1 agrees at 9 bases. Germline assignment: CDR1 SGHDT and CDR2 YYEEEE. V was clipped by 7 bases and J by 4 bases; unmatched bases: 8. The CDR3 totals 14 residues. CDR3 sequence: CASGRTGASYGYTF. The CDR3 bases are TGTGCCAGCGGGCGGACAGGGGCGAGCTATGGCTACACCTTC.

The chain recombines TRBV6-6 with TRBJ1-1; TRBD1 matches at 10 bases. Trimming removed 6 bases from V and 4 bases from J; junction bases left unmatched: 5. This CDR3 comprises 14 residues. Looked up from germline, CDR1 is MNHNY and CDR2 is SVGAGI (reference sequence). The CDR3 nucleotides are TGTGCCAGCAGGTTGGGACAGGGGAGCACTGAAGCTTTCTTT. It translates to CASRLGQGSTEAFF.

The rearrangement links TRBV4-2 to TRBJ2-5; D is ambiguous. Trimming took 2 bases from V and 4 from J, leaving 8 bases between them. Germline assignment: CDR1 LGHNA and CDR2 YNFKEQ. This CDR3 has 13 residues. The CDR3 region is CASSQSSGETQYF. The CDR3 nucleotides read TGTGCCAGCAGCCAAAGTTCCGGAGAGACCCAGTACTTC.

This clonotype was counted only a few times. In DNA form, the CDR3 reads TGTGCCAGCAGCCGAAGTCCCAGGCAGGACACCTTC. Protein sequence: CASSRSPRQDTF. The V gene is TRBV5-6, the J gene TRBJ1-2; D call uncertain. Germline V gives CDR1 SGHDT, CDR2 YYEEEE. Trimming cost V 4 bases and J 12 bases, with 16 bases left between them. The CDR3 sequence is 12 residues long. Full variable domain (rest looked up from reference TRBV5-6 and TRBJ1-2): DAGVTQSPTHLIKTRGQQVTLRCSPKSGHDTVSWYQQALGQGPQFIFQYYEEEERQRGNFPDRFSGHQFPNYSSELNVNALLLGDSALYLCASSRSPRQDTFGSGTRLTVV.

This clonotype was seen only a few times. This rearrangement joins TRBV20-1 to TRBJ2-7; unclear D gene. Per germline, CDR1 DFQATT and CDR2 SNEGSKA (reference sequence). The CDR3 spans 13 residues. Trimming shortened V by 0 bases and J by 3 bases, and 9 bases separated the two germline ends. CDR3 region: CSARDGLNYEQYF. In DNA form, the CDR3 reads TGCAGTGCTAGAGATGGGTTAAACTACGAGCAGTACTTC.

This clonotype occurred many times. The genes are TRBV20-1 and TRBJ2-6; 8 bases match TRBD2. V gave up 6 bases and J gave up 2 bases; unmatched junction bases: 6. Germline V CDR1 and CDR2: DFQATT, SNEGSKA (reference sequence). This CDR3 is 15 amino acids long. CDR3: CSAQLGGAGANVLTF. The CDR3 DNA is TGCAGTGCCCAACTCGGGGGGGCTGGGGCCAACGTCCTGACTTTC.

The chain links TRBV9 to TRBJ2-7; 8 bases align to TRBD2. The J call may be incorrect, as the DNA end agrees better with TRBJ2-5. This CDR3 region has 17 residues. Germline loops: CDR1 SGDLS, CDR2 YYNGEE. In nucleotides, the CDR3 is TGTGCCAGCAGCGTAGAGTCGGGCGGGGGGCCACAAGAGACCCAGTACTTC. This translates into CASSVESGGGPQETQYF.